This TCR beta chain was documented in a study of shared clonotypes between healthy human individuals. Study at large: CD8 memory received one plate per donor, CD8 naive two, CD4 memory three and CD4 naive three. Study results and caveats: Naive subsets, compared against memory subsets, generally had larger estimated richness values.

Researchers partitioned CD4+ cells into CD45RA+ naive and CD45RA-negative memory subsets. Germline trimming cut 1 base from V and 4 bases from J; bases unmatched to any gene: 4. The CDR3 covers 17 residues. Germline values: CDR1 KGHSH, CDR2 LQKENI. Produced via immunoSEQ multiplex PCR; TCRdb's table is partial and in-frame only. Seen here are fewer than 1.6 million clones, approximately 98.5% observed once, and the top ten hold approximately 0.4%. As for this clone: Its target is not known.

The V and J genes are TRBV18 and TRBJ2-3, with 14 bases lining up with TRBD2. The TCR was taken from a man aged 25 to 45 in good health. The specimen was naive CD4+ T cells sorted from blood. The sample's subset: CD45RA+ positively selected. The CDR3 protein is CASSPLRLAGGADTQYF. Here the CDR3 DNA reads TGTGCCAGCTCACCACTGCGACTAGCGGGAGGGGCAGATACGCAGTATTTT.